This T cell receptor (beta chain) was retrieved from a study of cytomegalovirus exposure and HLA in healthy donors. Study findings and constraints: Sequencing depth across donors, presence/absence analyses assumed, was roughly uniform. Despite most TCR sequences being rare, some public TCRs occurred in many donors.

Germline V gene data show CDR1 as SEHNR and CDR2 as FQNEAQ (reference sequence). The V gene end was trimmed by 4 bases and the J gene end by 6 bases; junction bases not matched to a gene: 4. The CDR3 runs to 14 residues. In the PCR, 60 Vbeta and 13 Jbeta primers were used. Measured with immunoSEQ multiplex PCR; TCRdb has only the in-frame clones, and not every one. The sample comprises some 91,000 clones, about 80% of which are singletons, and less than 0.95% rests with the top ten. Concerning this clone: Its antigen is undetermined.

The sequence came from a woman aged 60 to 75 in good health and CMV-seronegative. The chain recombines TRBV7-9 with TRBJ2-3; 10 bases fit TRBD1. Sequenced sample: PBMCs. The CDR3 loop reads CASSSRTGGDTQYF. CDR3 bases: TGTGCCAGCAGCTCTAGGACAGGGGGGGATACGCAGTATTTT.